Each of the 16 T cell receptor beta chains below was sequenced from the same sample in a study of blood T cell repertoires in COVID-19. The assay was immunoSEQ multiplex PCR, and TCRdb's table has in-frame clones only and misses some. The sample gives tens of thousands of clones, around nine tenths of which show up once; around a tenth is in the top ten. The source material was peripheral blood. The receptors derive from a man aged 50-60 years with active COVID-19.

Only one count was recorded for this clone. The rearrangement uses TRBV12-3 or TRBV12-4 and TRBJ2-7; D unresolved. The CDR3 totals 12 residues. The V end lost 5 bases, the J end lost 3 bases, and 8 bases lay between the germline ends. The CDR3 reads CASSPTGYEQYF. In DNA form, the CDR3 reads TGTGCCAGCAGTCCAACGGGCTACGAGCAGTACTTC.

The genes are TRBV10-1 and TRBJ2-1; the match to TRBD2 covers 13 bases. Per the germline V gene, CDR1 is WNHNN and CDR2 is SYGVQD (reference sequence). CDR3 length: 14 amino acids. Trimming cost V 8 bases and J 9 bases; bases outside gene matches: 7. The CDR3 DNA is TGCGCCAGCTCCAGGACTAGCGGGGGTGGTGAGCAGTTCTTC. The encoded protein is CASSRTSGGGEQFF.

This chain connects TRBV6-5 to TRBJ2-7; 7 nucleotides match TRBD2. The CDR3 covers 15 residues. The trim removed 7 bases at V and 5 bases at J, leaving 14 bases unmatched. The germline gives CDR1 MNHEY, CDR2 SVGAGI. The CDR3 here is CASTAGGRAGHEQYF. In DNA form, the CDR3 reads TGTGCCAGCACCGCTGGGGGGAGGGCTGGCCACGAGCAGTACTTC.

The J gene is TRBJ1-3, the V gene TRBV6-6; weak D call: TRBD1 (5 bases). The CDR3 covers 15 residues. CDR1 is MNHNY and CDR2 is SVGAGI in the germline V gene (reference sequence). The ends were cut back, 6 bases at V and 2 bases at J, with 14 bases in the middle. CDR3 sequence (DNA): TGTGCCAGCAGCCCCGGAGGGGCGCCTGGAAACACCATATATTTT. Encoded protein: CASSPGGAPGNTIYF.

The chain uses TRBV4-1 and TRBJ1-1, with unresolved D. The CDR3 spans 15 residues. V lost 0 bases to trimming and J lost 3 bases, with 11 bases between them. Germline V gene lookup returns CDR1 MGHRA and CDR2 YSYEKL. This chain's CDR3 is CASSQEGQDYTEAFF. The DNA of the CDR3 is TGCGCCAGCAGCCAAGAGGGCCAGGACTACACTGAAGCTTTCTTT.

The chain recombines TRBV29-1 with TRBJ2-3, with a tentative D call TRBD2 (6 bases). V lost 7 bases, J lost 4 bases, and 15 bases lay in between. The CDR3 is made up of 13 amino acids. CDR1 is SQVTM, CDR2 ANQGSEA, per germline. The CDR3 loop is CSGRAGPSDTQYF. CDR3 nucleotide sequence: TGCAGCGGCAGGGCGGGGCCTTCAGATACGCAGTATTTT.

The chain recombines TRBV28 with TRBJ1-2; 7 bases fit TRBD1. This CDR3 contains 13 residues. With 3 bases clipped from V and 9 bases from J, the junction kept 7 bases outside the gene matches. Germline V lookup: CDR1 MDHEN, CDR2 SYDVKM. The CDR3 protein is CASSFRGGRSYTF. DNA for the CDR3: TGTGCCAGCAGTTTTAGAGGGGGCAGGAGCTACACCTTC.

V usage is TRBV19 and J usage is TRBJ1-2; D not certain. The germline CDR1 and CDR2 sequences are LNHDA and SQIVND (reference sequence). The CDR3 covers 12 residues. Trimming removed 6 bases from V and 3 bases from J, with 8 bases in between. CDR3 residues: CASREGDYGYTF. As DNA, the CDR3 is TGTGCCAGTAGGGAGGGAGACTATGGCTACACCTTC.

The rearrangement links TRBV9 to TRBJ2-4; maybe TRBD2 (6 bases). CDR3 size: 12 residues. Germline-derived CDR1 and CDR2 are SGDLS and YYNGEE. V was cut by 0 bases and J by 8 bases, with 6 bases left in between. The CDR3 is CASSVGEDIQYF. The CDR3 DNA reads TGTGCCAGCAGCGTAGGGGAGGACATTCAGTACTTC.

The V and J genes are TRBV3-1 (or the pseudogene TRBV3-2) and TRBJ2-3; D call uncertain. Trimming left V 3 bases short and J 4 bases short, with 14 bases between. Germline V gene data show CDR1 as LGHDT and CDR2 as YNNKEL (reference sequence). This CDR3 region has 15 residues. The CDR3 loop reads CASSQAQRAPDTQYF. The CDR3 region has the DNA TGTGCCAGCAGCCAGGCTCAGCGAGCCCCAGATACGCAGTATTTT.

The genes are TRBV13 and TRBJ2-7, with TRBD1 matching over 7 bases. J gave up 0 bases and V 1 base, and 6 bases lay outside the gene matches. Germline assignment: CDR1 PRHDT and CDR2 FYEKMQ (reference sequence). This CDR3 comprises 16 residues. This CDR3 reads CASSLEEGGVSYEQYF. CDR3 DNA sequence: TGTGCCAGCAGCTTAGAGGAAGGGGGCGTCTCCTACGAGCAGTACTTC.

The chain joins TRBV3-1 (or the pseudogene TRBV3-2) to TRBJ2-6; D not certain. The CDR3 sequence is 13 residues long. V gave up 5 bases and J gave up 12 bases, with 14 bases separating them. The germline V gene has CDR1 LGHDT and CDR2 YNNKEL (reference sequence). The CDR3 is CASSFEALGVLTF. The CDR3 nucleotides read TGTGCCAGCAGCTTCGAGGCCTTAGGCGTCCTGACTTTC.

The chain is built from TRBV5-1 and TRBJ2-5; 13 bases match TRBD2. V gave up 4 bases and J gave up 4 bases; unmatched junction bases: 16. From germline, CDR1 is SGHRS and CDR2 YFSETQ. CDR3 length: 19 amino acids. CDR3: CASSHGLAGDLLGGETQYF. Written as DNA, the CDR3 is TGCGCCAGCAGCCACGGACTAGCGGGAGATCTACTGGGGGGAGAGACCCAGTACTTC.

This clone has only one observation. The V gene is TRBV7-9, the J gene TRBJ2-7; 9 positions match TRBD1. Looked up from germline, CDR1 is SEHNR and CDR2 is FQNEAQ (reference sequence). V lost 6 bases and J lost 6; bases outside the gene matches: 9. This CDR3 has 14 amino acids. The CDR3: CASRQSGQGFEQYF. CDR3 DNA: TGTGCCAGCAGACAATCGGGACAGGGTTTCGAGCAGTACTTC.

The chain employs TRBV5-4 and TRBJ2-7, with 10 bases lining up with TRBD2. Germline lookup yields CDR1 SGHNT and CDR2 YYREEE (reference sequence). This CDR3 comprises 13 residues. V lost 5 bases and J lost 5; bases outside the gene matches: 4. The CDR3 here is CASRTLAGHEQYF. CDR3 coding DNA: TGTGCCAGCAGAACACTAGCGGGACACGAGCAGTACTTC.

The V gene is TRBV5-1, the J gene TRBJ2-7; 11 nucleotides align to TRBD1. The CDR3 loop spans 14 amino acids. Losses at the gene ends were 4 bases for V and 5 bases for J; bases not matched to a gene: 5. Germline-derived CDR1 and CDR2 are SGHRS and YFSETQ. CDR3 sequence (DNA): TGCGCCAGCAGCAGGGGACAGGGGGTTGACGAGCAGTACTTC. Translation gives CASSRGQGVDEQYF.